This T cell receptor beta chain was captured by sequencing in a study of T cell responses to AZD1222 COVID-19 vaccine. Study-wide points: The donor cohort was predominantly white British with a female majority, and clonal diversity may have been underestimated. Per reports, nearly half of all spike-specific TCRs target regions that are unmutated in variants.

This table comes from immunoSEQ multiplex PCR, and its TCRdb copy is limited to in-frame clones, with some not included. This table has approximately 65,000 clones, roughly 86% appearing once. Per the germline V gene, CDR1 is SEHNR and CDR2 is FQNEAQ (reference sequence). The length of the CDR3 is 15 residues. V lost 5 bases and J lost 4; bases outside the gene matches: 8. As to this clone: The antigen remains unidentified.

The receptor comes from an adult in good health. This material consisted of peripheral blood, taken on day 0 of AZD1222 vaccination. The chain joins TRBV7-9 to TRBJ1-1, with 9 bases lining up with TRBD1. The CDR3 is CASSEQGAGGTEAFF. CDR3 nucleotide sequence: TGTGCCAGCAGCGAACAGGGGGCCGGTGGCACTGAAGCTTTCTTT.